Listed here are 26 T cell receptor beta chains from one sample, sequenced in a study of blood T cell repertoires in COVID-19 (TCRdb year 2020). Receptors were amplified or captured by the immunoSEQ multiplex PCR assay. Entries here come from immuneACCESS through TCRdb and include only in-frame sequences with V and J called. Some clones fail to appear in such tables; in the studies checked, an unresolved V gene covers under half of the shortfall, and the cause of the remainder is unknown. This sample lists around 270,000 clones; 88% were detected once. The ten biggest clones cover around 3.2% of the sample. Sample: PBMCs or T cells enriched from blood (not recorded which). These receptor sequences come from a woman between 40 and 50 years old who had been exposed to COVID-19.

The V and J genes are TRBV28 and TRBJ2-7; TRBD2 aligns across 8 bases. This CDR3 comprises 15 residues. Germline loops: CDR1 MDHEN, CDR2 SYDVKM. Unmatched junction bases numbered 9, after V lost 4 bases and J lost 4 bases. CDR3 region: CASSSTQTGGYEQYV. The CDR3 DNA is TGTGCCAGCAGTTCGACTCAAACGGGAGGGTACGAGCAGTACGTC.

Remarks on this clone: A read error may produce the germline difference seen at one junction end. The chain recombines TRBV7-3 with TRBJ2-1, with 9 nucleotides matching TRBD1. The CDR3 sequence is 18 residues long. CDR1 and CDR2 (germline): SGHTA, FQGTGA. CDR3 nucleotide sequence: TGTGCCAGCAACTTAAGTCCCTACAGGGGGCTCTCCTACAATGAGCAGTTCTTC. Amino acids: CASNLSPYRGLSYNEQFF.

This CDR3 reads CASSPPEGWGNTEAFF. CDR3 DNA: TGTGCCAGCAGTCCCCCGGAGGGGTGGGGGAACACTGAAGCTTTCTTT. The genes are TRBV27 and TRBJ1-1; D perhaps matches TRBD1 (5 bases). V was clipped by 5 bases and J by 1 base, with 17 bases between them. The CDR3 covers 16 residues. Looked up from germline, CDR1 is MNHEY and CDR2 is SMNVEV (reference sequence).

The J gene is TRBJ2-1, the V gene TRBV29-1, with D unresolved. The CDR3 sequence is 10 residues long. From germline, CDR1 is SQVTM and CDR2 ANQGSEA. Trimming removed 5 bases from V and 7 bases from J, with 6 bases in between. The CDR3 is CSVSGNEQFF. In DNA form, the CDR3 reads TGCAGCGTTTCAGGAAATGAGCAGTTCTTC.

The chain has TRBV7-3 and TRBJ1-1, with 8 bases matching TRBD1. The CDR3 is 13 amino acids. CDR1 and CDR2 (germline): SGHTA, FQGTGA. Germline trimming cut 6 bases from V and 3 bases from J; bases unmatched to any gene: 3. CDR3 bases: TGTGCCAGCAGACAACAGGGGGACACTGAAGCTTTCTTT. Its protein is CASRQQGDTEAFF.

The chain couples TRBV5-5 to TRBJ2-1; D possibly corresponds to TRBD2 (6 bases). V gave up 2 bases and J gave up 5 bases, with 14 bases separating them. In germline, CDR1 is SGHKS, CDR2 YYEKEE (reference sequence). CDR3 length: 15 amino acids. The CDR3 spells CASSFRLVSNNEQFF. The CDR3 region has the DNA TGTGCCAGCAGCTTCCGACTAGTGTCTAACAATGAGCAGTTCTTC.

CDR3 loop: CASIYPGPGGIYEQYF. The CDR3 DNA sequence: TGTGCCAGCATTTACCCGGGGCCAGGGGGGATATACGAGCAGTACTTC. The chain has TRBV2 and TRBJ2-7, with D perhaps matching TRBD1 (7 bases). Trimming removed 7 bases from V and 4 bases from J, with 23 bases in between. The CDR3 runs to 16 residues. Germline V gives CDR1 SNHLY, CDR2 FYNNEI.

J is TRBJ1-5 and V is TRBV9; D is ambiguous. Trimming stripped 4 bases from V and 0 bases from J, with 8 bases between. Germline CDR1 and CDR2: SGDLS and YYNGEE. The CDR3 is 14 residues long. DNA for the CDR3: TGTGCCAGCAGCTCCGGGAATAGCAATCAGCCCCAGCATTTT. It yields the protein CASSSGNSNQPQHF.

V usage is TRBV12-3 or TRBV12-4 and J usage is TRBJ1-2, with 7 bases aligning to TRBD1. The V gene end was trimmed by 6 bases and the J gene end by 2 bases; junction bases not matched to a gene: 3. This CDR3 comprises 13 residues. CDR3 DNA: TGTGCCAGCAGAAAACAGGGGAACTATGGCTACACCTTC. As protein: CASRKQGNYGYTF.

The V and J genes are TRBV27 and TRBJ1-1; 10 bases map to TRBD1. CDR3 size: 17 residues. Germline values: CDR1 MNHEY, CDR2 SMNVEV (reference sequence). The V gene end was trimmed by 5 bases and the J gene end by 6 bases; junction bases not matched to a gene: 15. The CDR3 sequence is CASSPQKTGGYGAEAFF. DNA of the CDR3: TGTGCCAGCAGTCCGCAAAAGACAGGGGGCTACGGAGCTGAAGCTTTCTTT.

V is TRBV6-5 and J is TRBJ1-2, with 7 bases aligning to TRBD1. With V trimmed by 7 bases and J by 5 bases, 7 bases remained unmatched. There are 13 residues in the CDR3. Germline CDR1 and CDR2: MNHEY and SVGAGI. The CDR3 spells CASTPDRRYGYTF. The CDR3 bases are TGTGCCAGCACCCCGGACAGGCGGTATGGCTACACCTTC.

CDR3 bases: TGTGCCAGCAGCTTAGCGGAAGGGGGCAAGGTGTCCTACGAGCAGTACTTC. It specifies CASSLAEGGKVSYEQYF. The V gene is TRBV7-9, the J gene TRBJ2-7; TRBD1 matches 7 bases. The CDR3 extends over 17 amino acids. Germline lookup yields CDR1 SEHNR and CDR2 FQNEAQ (reference sequence). The junction had 9 bases not matched to a gene; V was cut back by 0 bases and J by 1 base.

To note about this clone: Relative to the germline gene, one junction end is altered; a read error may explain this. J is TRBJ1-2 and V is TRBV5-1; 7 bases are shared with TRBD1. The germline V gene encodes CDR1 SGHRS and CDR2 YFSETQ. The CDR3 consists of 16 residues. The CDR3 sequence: CASSMNPGQTPYGYTF. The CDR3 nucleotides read TGTGCCAGCAGCATGAATCCGGGACAGACCCCCTATGGCTACACCTTC. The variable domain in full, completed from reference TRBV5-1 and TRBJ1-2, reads KAGVTQTPRYLIKTRGQQVTLSCSPISGHRSVSWYQQTPGQGLQFLFEYFSETQRNKGNFPGRFSGRQFSNSRSEMNVSTLELGDSALYLCASSMNPGQTPYGYTFGSGTRLTVV.

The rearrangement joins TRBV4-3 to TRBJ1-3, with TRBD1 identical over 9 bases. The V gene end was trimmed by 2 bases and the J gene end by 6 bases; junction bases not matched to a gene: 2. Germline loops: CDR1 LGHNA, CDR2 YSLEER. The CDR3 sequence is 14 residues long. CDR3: CASSQTQGANTIYF. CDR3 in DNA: TGCGCCAGCAGCCAAACACAGGGGGCAAACACCATATATTTT.

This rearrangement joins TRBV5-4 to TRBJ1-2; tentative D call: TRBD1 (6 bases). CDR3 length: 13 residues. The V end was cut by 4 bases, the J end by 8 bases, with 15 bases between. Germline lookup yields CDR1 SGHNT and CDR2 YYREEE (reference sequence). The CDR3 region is CASSLRGAKGYTF. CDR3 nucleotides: TGTGCCAGCAGCCTTCGGGGGGCTAAGGGCTACACCTTC.

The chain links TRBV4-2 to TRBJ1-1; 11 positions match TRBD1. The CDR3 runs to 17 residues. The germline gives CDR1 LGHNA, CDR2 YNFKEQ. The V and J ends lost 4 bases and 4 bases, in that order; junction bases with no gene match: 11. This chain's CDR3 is CASSREPGQGVVTEAFF. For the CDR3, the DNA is TGTGCCAGCAGCCGAGAACCGGGACAGGGGGTTGTCACTGAAGCTTTCTTT.

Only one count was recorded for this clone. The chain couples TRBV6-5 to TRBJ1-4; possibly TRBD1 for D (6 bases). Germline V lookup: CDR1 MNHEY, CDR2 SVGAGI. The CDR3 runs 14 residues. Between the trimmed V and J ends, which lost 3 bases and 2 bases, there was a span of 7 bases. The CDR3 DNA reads TGTGCCAGCAGTTATCAGGGGACTAATGAAAAACTGTTTTTT. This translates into CASSYQGTNEKLFF.

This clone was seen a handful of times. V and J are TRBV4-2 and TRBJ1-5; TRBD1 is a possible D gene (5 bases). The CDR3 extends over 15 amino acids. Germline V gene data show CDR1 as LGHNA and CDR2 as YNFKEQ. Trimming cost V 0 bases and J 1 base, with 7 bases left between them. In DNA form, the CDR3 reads TGTGCCAGCAGCCAAGAGAGACAGAGCAATCAGCCCCAGCATTTT. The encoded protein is CASSQERQSNQPQHF.

The DNA of the CDR3 is TGTGCCAGCCATACGGCGGGGGGGCAAGAGACCCAGTACTTC. The encoded protein is CASHTAGGQETQYF. This chain uses TRBV5-4 with TRBJ2-5; 9 bases line up with TRBD2. This CDR3 has 14 residues. The J segment lost 2 bases and the V segment lost 7 bases, leaving 6 bases of the junction unmatched. The germline V gene encodes CDR1 SGHNT and CDR2 YYREEE (reference sequence).

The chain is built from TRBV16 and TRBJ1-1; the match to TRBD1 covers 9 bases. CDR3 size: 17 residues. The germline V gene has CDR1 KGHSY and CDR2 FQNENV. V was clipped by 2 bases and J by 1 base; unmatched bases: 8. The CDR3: CASSQVGTGLPNTEAFF. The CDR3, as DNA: TGTGCCAGCAGCCAAGTCGGGACAGGGCTCCCGAACACTGAAGCTTTCTTT.

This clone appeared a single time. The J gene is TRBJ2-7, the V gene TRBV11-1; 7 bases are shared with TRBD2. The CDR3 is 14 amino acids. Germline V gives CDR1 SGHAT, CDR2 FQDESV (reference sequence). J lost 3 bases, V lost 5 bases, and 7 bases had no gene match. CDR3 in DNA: TGTGCCAGCAGCAATCCCGGGACTATCTACGAGCAGTACTTC. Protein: CASSNPGTIYEQYF.

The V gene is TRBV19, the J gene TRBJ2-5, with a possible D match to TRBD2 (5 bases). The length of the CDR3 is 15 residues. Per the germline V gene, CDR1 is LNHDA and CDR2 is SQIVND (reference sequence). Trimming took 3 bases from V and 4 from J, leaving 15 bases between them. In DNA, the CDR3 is TGTGCCAGTAGTATCGACTACTCCGGGCCAGAGACCCAGTACTTC. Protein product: CASSIDYSGPETQYF.

The CDR3: CASIGGGPKGEQFF. The DNA of the CDR3 is TGTGCCAGCATTGGGGGAGGGCCAAAAGGGGAGCAGTTCTTC. The chain employs TRBV11-3 and TRBJ2-1; TRBD2 matches at 7 bases. CDR3 length: 14 residues. V lost 7 bases and J lost 10; bases outside the gene matches: 13. CDR1 is SGHNT and CDR2 is YENEEA in the germline V gene. The full variable domain, with the rest looked up from reference TRBV11-3 and TRBJ2-1, is EAGVVQSPRYKIIEKKQPVAFWCNPISGHNTLYWYLQNLGQGPELLIRYENEEAVDDSQLPKDRFSAERLKGVDSTLKIQPAELGDSAVYLCASIGGGPKGEQFFGPGTRLTVL.

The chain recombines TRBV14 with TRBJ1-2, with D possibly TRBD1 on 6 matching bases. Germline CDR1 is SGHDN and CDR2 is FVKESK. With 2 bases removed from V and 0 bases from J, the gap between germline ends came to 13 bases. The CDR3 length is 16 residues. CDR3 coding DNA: TGTGCCAGCAGCCAAACACGGGACACTCCTAACTATGGCTACACCTTC. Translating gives CASSQTRDTPNYGYTF. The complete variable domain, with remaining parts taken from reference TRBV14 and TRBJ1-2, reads EAGVTQFPSHSVIEKGQTVTLRCDPISGHDNLYWYRRVMGKEIKFLLHFVKESKQDESGMPNNRFLAERTGGTYSTLKVQPAELEDSGVYFCASSQTRDTPNYGYTFGSGTRLTVV.

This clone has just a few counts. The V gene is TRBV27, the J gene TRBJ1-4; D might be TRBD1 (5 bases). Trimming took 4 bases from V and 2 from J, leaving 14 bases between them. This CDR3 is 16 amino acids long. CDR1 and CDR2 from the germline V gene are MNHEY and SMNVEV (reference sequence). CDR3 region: CASSSQGRLTNEKLFF. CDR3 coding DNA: TGTGCCAGCAGTTCCCAGGGCAGGCTTACTAATGAAAAACTGTTTTTT.

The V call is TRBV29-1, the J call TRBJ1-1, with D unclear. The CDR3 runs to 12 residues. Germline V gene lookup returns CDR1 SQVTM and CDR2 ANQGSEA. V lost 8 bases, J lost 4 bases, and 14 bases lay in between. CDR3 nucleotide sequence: TGCAGCATGGGGAGAACCCTCACTGAAGCTTTCTTT. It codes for CSMGRTLTEAFF.